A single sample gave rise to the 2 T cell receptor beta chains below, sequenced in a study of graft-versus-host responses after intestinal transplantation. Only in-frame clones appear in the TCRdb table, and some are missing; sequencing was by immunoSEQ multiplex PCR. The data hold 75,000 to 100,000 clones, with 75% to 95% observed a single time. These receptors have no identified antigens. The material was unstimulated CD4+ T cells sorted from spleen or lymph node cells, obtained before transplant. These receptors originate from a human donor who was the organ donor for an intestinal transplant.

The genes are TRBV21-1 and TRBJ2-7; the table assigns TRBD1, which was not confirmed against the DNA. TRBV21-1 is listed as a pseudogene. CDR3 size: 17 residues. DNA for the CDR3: TGTGCCAGCAGCTCCCTCTTTTTCAGGGGGGCCTCCTACGAGCAGTACTTC. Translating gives CASSSLFFRGASYEQYF.

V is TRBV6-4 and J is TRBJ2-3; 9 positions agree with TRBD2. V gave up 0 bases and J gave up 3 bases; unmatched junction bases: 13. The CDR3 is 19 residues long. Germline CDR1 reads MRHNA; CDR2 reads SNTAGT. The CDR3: CASSDSNILRGGGTDTQYF. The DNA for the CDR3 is TGTGCCAGCAGTGACTCGAACATTCTGCGGGGGGGCGGAACAGATACGCAGTATTTT.